The 2 T cell receptor beta chains listed next were all sequenced from one sample in a study of sequential checkpoint blockade in melanoma. The treatment here: randomized to nivolumab then ipilimumab (arm A) or the reverse (arm B). This table comes from immunoSEQ multiplex PCR, and its TCRdb copy is limited to in-frame clones, with some not included. The sample lists some 5,600 clones; 20% were seen once. Source: tumor tissue (inferred from file names), taken from a patient given nivolumab and ipilimumab in sequence. These receptors were collected from a human donor with melanoma.

The chain carries TRBV5-1 and TRBJ2-5, with 7 bases fitting TRBD1. The CDR3 has 17 residues. Germline values: CDR1 SGHRS, CDR2 YFSETQ. J lost 5 bases, V lost 1 base, and 14 bases had no gene match. Here the CDR3 DNA reads TGCGCCAGCAGCTTGAGGGGACAGATAGCGACACGGGAGACCCAGTACTTC. Protein product: CASSLRGQIATRETQYF.

This chain joins TRBV5-1 and TRBJ1-1, with 9 bases aligning to TRBD1. This CDR3 is built from 21 residues. The V segment lost 3 bases and the J segment 4 bases; nucleotides outside the gene matches: 25. Germline CDR1 is SGHRS and CDR2 is YFSETQ. CDR3 nucleotides: TGCGCCAGCAGCTCCCCAATGGGGGACAGGGCTGTTGGTGCTTCCCCCACTGAAGCTTTCTTT. The encoded protein is CASSSPMGDRAVGASPTEAFF.